This T cell receptor (beta chain) was retrieved from a study of T cells in Graves' hyperthyroidism and ophthalmopathy. Patients with uncontrolled infections, other autoimmune diseases, pregnancy or lactation were excluded. Amplified TCR beta CDR3 regions came from RNA transcripts. During a first-round RT-PCR of the TCR CDR3, the HTBI primer set was used. MiXCR, applied by TCRdb to the multiplex PCR reads, yields one record per CDR3 protein. Among 350,000 to 400,000 distinct CDR3 sequences listed, about 18% were seen once. This clonotype was found many times. What it binds is not known. The CDR3 is made up of 16 amino acids. Germline loops: CDR1 SGHRS, CDR2 YFSETQ. V was clipped by 0 bases and J by 0 bases, with 10 bases between them. Findings and caveats of the study: Ophthalmopathy was separated from stable hyperthyroidism by a 13 V-J model. Expanded thyroid clonotypes (above 0.001) were mostly also found in blood.

This chain joins TRBV5-1 and TRBJ1-5, with TRBD1 as a possible D gene (5 bases). The TCR sequence derives from a woman aged 18 to 35 with Graves' hyperthyroidism. Sequenced material: blood. CDR3 in DNA: TGCGCCAGCAGCTTGGGGGGGAGGAATAGCAATCAGCCCCAGCATTTT. Its protein product is CASSLGGRNSNQPQHF.